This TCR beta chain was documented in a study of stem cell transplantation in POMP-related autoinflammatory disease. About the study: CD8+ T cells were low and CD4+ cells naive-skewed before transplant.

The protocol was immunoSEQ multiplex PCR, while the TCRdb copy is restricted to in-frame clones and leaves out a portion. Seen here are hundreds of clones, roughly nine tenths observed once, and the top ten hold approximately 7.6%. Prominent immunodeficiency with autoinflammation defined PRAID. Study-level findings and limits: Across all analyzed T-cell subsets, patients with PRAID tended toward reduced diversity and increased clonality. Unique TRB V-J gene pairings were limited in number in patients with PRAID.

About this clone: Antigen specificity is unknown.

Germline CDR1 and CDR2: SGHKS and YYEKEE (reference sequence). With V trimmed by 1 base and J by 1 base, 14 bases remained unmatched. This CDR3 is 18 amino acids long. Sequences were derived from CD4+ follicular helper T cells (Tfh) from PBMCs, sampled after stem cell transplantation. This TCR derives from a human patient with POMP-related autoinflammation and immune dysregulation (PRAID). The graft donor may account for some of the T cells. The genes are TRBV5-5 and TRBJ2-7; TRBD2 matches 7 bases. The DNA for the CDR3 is TGTGCCAGCAGCTTGTTTCAAGGTGGGAGGGCCGAATCCTACGAGCAGTACTTC. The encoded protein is CASSLFQGGRAESYEQYF.